The rows below give T cell receptor beta chains drawn from one sample of a study of T cell responses to AZD1222 COVID-19 vaccine. Method: immunoSEQ multiplex PCR; TCRdb's copy keeps in-frame clones and lacks some. The sample records approximately 26,000 clones, about 89% being singletons. Here the sequenced sample was peripheral blood, taken on day 0 of AZD1222 vaccination. These receptors all come from an adult in good health. Both conserved end residues are part of each CDR3. A D gene is named only where the DNA matches it firmly. Clone size is not always given. Where it is, it says once, few, many or a class for expanded clones.

j_call clone_size v_call d_call cdr3_nt cdr3_aa
TRBJ1-1 NA TRBV28 TRBD1 TGTGCCAGCAGGGAGGGACAGGGGGCCACTGAAGCTTTCTTT CASREGQGATEAFF
TRBJ1-2 NA TRBV6-6 NA TGTGCCACCCTGAACGATCAGTTCTATGGCTACACCTTC CATLNDQFYGYTF
TRBJ2-7 NA TRBV2 NA TGTGCCAGCAGTGACGACGGTTCGTTATACGAGCAGTACTTC CASSDDGSLYEQYF
TRBJ2-7 NA TRBV18 TRBD2 TGTGCCAGCTCTCTAGGGACTAGCGGGAGATATTCTTACGAGCAGTACTTC CASSLGTSGRYSYEQYF
TRBJ1-1 NA TRBV6-5 NA TGTGCCAGCAGTTCCCGTATGAACACTGAAGCTTTCTTT CASSSRMNTEAFF
TRBJ2-1 NA TRBV7-2 NA TGTGCCAGCAGCTTAGGGGGGAGGGACAGCGACAATGAGCAGTTCTTC CASSLGGRDSDNEQFF
TRBJ2-3 NA TRBV5-1 TRBD1 TGCGCCAGCAGCGCCTGGACAGGGTCTAGCACAGATACGCAGTATTTT CASSAWTGSSTDTQYF
TRBJ1-1 NA TRBV2 NA TGTGCCAGCAGTGATCTCCGGGACTCTGAAGCTTTCTTT CASSDLRDSEAFF
TRBJ1-1 NA TRBV7-9 NA TGTGCCAGCAGCTCGGGACACTTGAACACTGAAGCTTTCTTT CASSSGHLNTEAFF
TRBJ2-7 NA TRBV20-1 NA TGCAGTGCTAGTTCCCCGGGACGCGGTGAGCAGTACTTC CSASSPGRGEQYF
TRBJ1-1 NA TRBV6-6 NA TGTGCCAGCAGTTACGTCACTGAAGCTTTCTTT CASSYVTEAFF
TRBJ2-5 NA TRBV4-3 NA TGCGCCAGCAGCCCTCGGGGCCGGGACTCAGCCGAAGAGACCCAGTACTTC CASSPRGRDSAEETQYF
TRBJ2-2 NA TRBV15 NA TGTGCCACCAGCACCCGACAGGTTTTTAGGGAGCTGTTTTTT CATSTRQVFRELFF
TRBJ1-4 NA TRBV19 NA TGTGCCAGTAGCCGTCAACTGGAAGAAAAACTGTTTTTT CASSRQLEEKLFF
TRBJ2-2 NA TRBV7-6 NA TGTGCCAGCAGCCGCAGGGGGGAGTGGCCCGGGGAGCTGTTTTTT CASSRRGEWPGELFF
TRBJ2-2 NA TRBV7-8 NA TGTGCCAGCACCCGGACTAACCCGGGACTGAACACCGGGGAGCTGTTTTTT CASTRTNPGLNTGELFF
TRBJ2-1 NA TRBV27 TRBD1 TGTGCCAGCAGCCCGAGACAGGGCTTCGGCAATGAGCAGTTCTTC CASSPRQGFGNEQFF
TRBJ1-6 NA TRBV6-5 TRBD1 TGTGCCAGCAGTTACTCGAGGGACAGTGGTCTTTCCCTCCACTTT CASSYSRDSGLSLHF
TRBJ2-7 NA TRBV27 TRBD2 TGTGCCAGCAGCCTCTCTCGGGGGGGCTTAGTCTACGAGCAGTACTTC CASSLSRGGLVYEQYF
TRBJ1-2 NA TRBV19 NA TGTGCCAGTAGTCCTCCCCTCGGAAACTATGGCTACACCTTC CASSPPLGNYGYTF
TRBJ1-5 NA TRBV19 NA TGTGCCACTTCAAGGGGGGGTGGTAATCAGCCCCAGCATTTT CATSRGGGNQPQHF
TRBJ1-1 NA TRBV5-4 TRBD1 TGTGCCAGCAGTCCTACAGGGGGCCTGGACACTGAAGCTTTCTTT CASSPTGGLDTEAFF
TRBJ1-3 NA TRBV6-5 NA TGTGCCAGCAGTTACTCGGGGGATCTCGGAAACACCATATATTTT CASSYSGDLGNTIYF
TRBJ2-5 NA TRBV2 TRBD1 TGTGCCAGCAGTGAGCGGGACAGGTCTCAGACCCAGTACTTC CASSERDRSQTQYF
TRBJ1-2 few TRBV10-3 NA TGTGCCATCAGTGAGTCGGAAAAGGGGAGCGGCACCTTC CAISESEKGSGTF
TRBJ2-3 NA TRBV2 NA TGTGCCAGCAGCAGGATCTCAGATACGCAGTATTTT CASSRISDTQYF
TRBJ2-5 NA TRBV19 TRBD2 TGTGCCTCCAACCGCGGGAGGGGGGAGACCCAGTACTTC CASNRGRGETQYF
TRBJ2-5 once TRBV27 TRBD1 TGTGCCAGCAGTCCCGGGACAGGGGTTGGAGAGACCCAGTACTTC CASSPGTGVGETQYF
TRBJ2-1 NA TRBV28 NA TGTGCCAGCACCTCCCCTGGCAGGGGCCTTAAGGATGAGCAGTTCTTC CASTSPGRGLKDEQFF
TRBJ2-7 NA TRBV7-9 NA TGTGCCAGCACCCCCCAGGAGTCCCGGGCCGAGCAGTACTTC CASTPQESRAEQYF
TRBJ1-1 NA TRBV6-5 NA TGTGCCAGCAGTTACTCGCAGGGCGGCACTGAAGCTTTCTTT CASSYSQGGTEAFF
TRBJ1-1 NA TRBV11-2 NA TGTGCCAGCAGCTTAAGATCGCCGGGCGTCACTGAAGCTTTCTTT CASSLRSPGVTEAFF
TRBJ2-7 once TRBV3-1/TRBV3-2 NA TGTGCCAGCAGCCAAGCAGGAAATTACGAGCAGTACTTC CASSQAGNYEQYF
TRBJ1-5 once TRBV5-5 NA TGTGCCAGCAGCTTGGAGGGGACCCAGGGCTGGAATCAGCCCCAGCATTTT CASSLEGTQGWNQPQHF
TRBJ1-4 NA TRBV19 NA TGTGCCAGTAGTCGGAGTCAAAATGAAAAACTGTTTTTT CASSRSQNEKLFF
TRBJ1-1 NA TRBV3-1/TRBV3-2 NA TGTGCCAGCAGCCAAGAGGCGGCGTTGAGCACTGAAGCTTTCTTT CASSQEAALSTEAFF
TRBJ2-1 NA TRBV27 TRBD2 TGTGCCAGCAGTCTGAGACTAGCGGGGAACAATGAGCAGTTCTTC CASSLRLAGNNEQFF
TRBJ1-3 once TRBV19 TRBD1 TGTGCCAGTTCTTCACCCCCTGGACAGGGCCGTGGAAACACCATATATTTT CASSSPPGQGRGNTIYF
TRBJ1-5 NA TRBV7-9 TRBD1 TGTGCCAGCAGCGCAACGGACAGGGGATGGAGCAATCAGCCCCAGCATTTT CASSATDRGWSNQPQHF
TRBJ1-2 NA TRBV15 NA TGTGCCACCCAGGACAATTTCGGTGGCTACACCTTC CATQDNFGGYTF
TRBJ2-7 NA TRBV9 NA TGTGCCAGCAGCTTATCAGCGACAGACGAGCAGTACTTC CASSLSATDEQYF